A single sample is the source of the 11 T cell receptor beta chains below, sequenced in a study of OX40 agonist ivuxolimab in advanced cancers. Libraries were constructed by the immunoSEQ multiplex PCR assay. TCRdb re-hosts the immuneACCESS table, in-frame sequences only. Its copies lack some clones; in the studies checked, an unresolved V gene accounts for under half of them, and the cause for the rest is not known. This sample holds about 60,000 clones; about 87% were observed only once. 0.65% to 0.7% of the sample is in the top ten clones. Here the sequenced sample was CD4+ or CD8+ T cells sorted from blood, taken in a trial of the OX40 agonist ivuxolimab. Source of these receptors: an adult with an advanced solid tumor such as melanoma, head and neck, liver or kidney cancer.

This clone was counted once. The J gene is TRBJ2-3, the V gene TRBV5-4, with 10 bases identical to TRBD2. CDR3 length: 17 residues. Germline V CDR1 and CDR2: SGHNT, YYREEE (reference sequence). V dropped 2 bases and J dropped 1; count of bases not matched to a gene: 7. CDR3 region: CASSFPLAGVGTDTQYF. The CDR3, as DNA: TGTGCCAGCAGCTTTCCGCTAGCGGGAGTAGGCACAGATACGCAGTATTTT.

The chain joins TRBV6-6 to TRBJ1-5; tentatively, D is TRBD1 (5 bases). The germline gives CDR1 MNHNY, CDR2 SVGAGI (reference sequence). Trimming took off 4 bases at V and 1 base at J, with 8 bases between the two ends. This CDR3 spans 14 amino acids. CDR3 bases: TGTGCCAGCAGTTTAGGACAAAGCAATCAGCCCCAGCATTTT. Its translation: CASSLGQSNQPQHF.

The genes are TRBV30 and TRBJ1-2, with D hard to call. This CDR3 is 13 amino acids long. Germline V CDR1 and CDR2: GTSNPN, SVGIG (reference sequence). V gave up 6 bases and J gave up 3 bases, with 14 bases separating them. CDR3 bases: TGTGCCTGCACACCAAACCTTTACTATGGCTACACCTTC. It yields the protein CACTPNLYYGYTF.

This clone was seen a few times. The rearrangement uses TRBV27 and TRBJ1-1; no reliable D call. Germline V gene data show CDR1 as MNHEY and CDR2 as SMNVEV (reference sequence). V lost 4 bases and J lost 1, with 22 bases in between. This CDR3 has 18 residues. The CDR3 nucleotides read TGTGCCAGCAGTTCCCCCCGTAGGGTCGGAGGTACGAACACTGAAGCTTTCTTT. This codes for CASSSPRRVGGTNTEAFF.

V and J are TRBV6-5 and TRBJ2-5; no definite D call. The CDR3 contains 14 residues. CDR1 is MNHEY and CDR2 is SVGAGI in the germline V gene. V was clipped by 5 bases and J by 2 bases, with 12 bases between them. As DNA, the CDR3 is TGTGCCAGCAGTCCCTGGCAGGTACAAGAGACCCAGTACTTC. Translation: CASSPWQVQETQYF.

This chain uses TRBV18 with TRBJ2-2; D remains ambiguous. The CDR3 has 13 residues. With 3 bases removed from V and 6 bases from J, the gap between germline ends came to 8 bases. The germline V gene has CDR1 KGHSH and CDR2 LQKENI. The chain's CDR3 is CASSPTGSGELFF. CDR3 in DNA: TGTGCCAGCTCACCTACCGGGTCCGGGGAGCTGTTTTTT. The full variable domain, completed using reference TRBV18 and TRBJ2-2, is NAGVMQNPRHLVRRRGQEARLRCSPMKGHSHVYWYRQLPEEGLKFMVYLQKENIIDESGMPKERFSAEFPKEGPSILRIQQVVRGDSAAYFCASSPTGSGELFFGEGSRLTVL.

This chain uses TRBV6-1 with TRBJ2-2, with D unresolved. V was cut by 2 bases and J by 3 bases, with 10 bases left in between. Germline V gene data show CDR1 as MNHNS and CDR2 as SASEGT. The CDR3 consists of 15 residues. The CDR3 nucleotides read TGTGCCAGCAGTGAACGTCGGACGGACACCGGGGAGCTGTTTTTT. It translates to CASSERRTDTGELFF.

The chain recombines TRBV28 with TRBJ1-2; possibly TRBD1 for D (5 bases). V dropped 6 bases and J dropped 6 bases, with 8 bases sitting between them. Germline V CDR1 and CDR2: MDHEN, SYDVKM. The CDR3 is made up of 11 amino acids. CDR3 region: CASRPDNGYTF. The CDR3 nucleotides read TGTGCCAGCAGGCCGGACAATGGCTACACCTTC.

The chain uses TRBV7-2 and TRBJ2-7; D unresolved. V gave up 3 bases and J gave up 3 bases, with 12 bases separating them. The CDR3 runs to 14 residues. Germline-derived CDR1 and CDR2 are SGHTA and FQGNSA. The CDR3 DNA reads TGTGCCAGCAGCTTTTCCAGGTTCGACTACGAGCAGTACTTC. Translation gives CASSFSRFDYEQYF. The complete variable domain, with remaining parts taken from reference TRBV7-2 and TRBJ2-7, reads GAGVSQSPSNKVTEKGKDVELRCDPISGHTALYWYRQSLGQGLEFLIYFQGNSAPDKSGLPSDRFSAERTGGSVSTLTIQRTQQEDSAVYLCASSFSRFDYEQYFGPGTRLTVT.

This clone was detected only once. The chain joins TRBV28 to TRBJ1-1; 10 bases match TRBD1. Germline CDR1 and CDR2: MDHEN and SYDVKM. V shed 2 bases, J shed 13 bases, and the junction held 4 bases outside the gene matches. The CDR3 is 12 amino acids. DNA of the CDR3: TGTGCCAGCAGTTTAGGACAGGGGGGTGGTTTCTTT. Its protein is CASSLGQGGGFF.

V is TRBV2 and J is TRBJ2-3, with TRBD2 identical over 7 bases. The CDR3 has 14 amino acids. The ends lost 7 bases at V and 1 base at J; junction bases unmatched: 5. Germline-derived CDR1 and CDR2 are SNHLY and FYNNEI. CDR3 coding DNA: TGTGCCAGCAACGGGGGGAGAGGCACAGATACGCAGTATTTT. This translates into CASNGGRGTDTQYF.